These 13 T cell receptor beta chains originate from one sample sequenced in a study of blood T cell repertoires in COVID-19. Only in-frame clones appear in the TCRdb table, and some are missing; sequencing was by immunoSEQ multiplex PCR. The sample lists 250,000 to 350,000 clones, 89% occurring once. Input material: peripheral blood. The receptors originated from a woman aged 40-49 years who had recovered from COVID-19.

This clone has a handful of counts. This chain links TRBV7-9 with TRBJ2-7; 10 bases fit TRBD2. CDR1 and CDR2 (germline): SEHNR, FQNEAQ (reference sequence). This CDR3 region has 17 residues. V shed 2 bases, J shed 2 bases, and the junction held 9 bases outside the gene matches. CDR3 loop: CASSLPPGAGGTYEQYF. CDR3 nucleotides: TGTGCCAGCAGCTTACCCCCCGGAGCGGGAGGGACCTACGAGCAGTACTTC.

A single count supports this clone. The chain is built from TRBV15 and TRBJ2-3; D not resolved. In germline, CDR1 is LNHNV, CDR2 YYDKDF (reference sequence). Trimming left V 3 bases short and J 0 bases short, with 7 bases between. This CDR3 contains 14 residues. The CDR3 bases are TGTGCCACCAGCAGGCATAGTAGCACAGATACGCAGTATTTT. Its protein is CATSRHSSTDTQYF.

This clone was recorded only once. The chain combines TRBV5-4 with TRBJ2-3, with unresolved D. CDR1 is SGHNT and CDR2 is YYREEE in the germline V gene (reference sequence). V dropped 3 bases and J dropped 1 base, with 12 bases sitting between them. The CDR3 has 15 residues. The CDR3 coding sequence is TGTGCCAGCAGCTCGACCGGTACAGGCACAGATACGCAGTATTTT. Amino acids: CASSSTGTGTDTQYF.

The chain carries TRBV28 and TRBJ1-5; 9 bases are a match to TRBD1. With V trimmed by 4 bases and J by 8 bases, 3 bases remained unmatched. CDR1 MDHEN and CDR2 SYDVKM come from the germline V gene. This CDR3 has 13 amino acids. The CDR3: CASSYRGREPQHF. DNA of the CDR3: TGTGCCAGCAGTTACAGGGGGCGTGAGCCCCAGCATTTT.

V usage is TRBV2 and J usage is TRBJ1-1, with D unresolved. Germline V CDR1 and CDR2: SNHLY, FYNNEI. The CDR3 length is 12 residues. The V end was cut by 1 base, the J end by 7 bases, with 7 bases between. Here the CDR3 reads CASSEEILEAFF. CDR3 nucleotide sequence: TGTGCCAGCAGTGAAGAAATCCTTGAAGCTTTCTTT. Looking up the rest from reference TRBV2 and TRBJ1-1 gives the full variable domain: EPEVTQTPSHQVTQMGQEVILRCVPISNHLYFYWYRQILGQKVEFLVSFYNNEISEKSEIFDDQFSVERPDGSNFTLKIRSTKLEDSAMYFCASSEEILEAFFGQGTRLTVV.

The chain uses TRBV5-8 and TRBJ1-5, with D possibly TRBD1 on 5 matching bases. Germline assignment: CDR1 SGHTS and CDR2 YDEGEE. This CDR3 comprises 14 residues. The ends were cut back, 0 bases at V and 6 bases at J, with 10 bases in the middle. CDR3 sequence (DNA): TGTGCCAGCAGCTTGGTCGGGGGAGGTCAGCCCCAGCATTTT. Protein: CASSLVGGGQPQHF.

This clone was seen just once. The chain has TRBV6-5 and TRBJ2-2; 7 nucleotides line up with TRBD1. The CDR3 is made up of 13 amino acids. Germline V gene data show CDR1 as MNHEY and CDR2 as SVGAGI. V lost 8 bases and J lost 0; bases outside the gene matches: 0. CDR3: CASQGANTGELFF. In nucleotides, the CDR3 is TGTGCCAGCCAGGGGGCGAACACCGGGGAGCTGTTTTTT.

The V and J genes are TRBV5-3 and TRBJ1-2, with D uncertain. TRBV5-3 is designated an ORF whose function remains uncertain. The V end lost 8 bases, the J end lost 4 bases, and 18 bases lay between the germline ends. The CDR3 contains 14 residues. DNA for the CDR3: TGTGCCAGCATAACGTTTCACTTGAGCTATGGCTACACCTTC. It translates to CASITFHLSYGYTF.

V is TRBV7-2 and J is TRBJ2-3; 8 bases agree with TRBD2. V lost 1 base and J lost 1; bases outside the gene matches: 7. This CDR3 has 17 residues. The germline V gene has CDR1 SGHTA and CDR2 FQGNSA. In DNA, the CDR3 is TGTGCCAGCAGCTTAGGTTACAGCGGGAGTGGCACAGATACGCAGTATTTT. Translated: CASSLGYSGSGTDTQYF.

This clone was seen a single time. This sequence joins TRBV28 and TRBJ2-7; 7 positions agree with TRBD1. This CDR3 contains 13 residues. The germline CDR1 and CDR2 sequences are MDHEN and SYDVKM. V trimming: 3 bases; J trimming: 2 bases; junction bases outside the gene matches: 1. This chain's CDR3 is CASSLQGAYEQYF. CDR3 in DNA: TGTGCCAGCAGTTTGCAGGGGGCCTACGAGCAGTACTTC.

The chain recombines TRBV5-4 with TRBJ1-2, with 8 positions matching TRBD1. Looked up from germline, CDR1 is SGHNT and CDR2 is YYREEE (reference sequence). CDR3 length equals 14 residues. The junction had 12 bases not matched to a gene; V was cut back by 4 bases and J by 10 bases. The CDR3 spells CASSPFWLQGVYTF. The CDR3 DNA is TGTGCCAGCAGCCCGTTCTGGTTACAGGGGGTCTACACCTTC.

The chain employs TRBV10-2 and TRBJ1-4; D is undetermined. CDR1 is WSHSY and CDR2 is SAAADI in the germline V gene. This CDR3 has 13 amino acids. Between the trimmed V and J ends, which lost 2 bases and 3 bases, there was a span of 4 bases. CDR3 coding DNA: TGCGCCAGCAGTGAGCATGCTAATGAAAAACTGTTTTTT. Translation gives CASSEHANEKLFF.

The V gene is TRBV19, the J gene TRBJ2-1; D possibly corresponds to TRBD2 (5 bases). The CDR3 totals 15 residues. Trimming shortened V by 8 bases and J by 0 bases, and 14 bases separated the two germline ends. Germline V lookup: CDR1 LNHDA, CDR2 SQIVND (reference sequence). CDR3 in DNA: TGTGCCAGTCAAATGGGGAGCACCTCCTACAATGAGCAGTTCTTC. It specifies CASQMGSTSYNEQFF.